A selection of T cell receptor beta chains follows, all from one sample in a study of blood T cell repertoires in COVID-19. Clones were sequenced by immunoSEQ multiplex PCR, and TCRdb holds only the in-frame ones, with some missing. The sample carries some 230,000 clones, about 85% recorded once. Sequencing was carried out using peripheral blood. These receptors originate from a woman between 55 and 75 years old who had recovered from COVID-19. The CDR3 runs from the conserved cysteine through the conserved F or W. D genes are given only for firm matches. The listing skips clone size in some rows; elsewhere it reads once, few, many or a size class.

NA	TRBV6-5	NA	TRBJ1-5	TGTGCCAGCAACCCCAGGGGTGCTCAGCCCCAGCATTTT	CASNPRGAQPQHF
NA	TRBV19	NA	TRBJ2-3	TGTGCCAGTAGTATAGCAACAGGCCGCACAGATACGCAGTATTTT	CASSIATGRTDTQYF
NA	TRBV5-1	NA	TRBJ1-3	TGCGCCAGCAGCTTGGTCCCGGCCGGGGGTGGAAACACCATATATTTT	CASSLVPAGGGNTIYF
TRBD1	TRBV19	NA	TRBJ2-6	TGTGCCAGTAGTATAGATCCCCCACAGGGGTCTGGGGCCAACGTCCTGACTTTC	CASSIDPPQGSGANVLTF
NA	TRBV4-2	NA	TRBJ1-6	TGTGCCAGCAGCCAAGCCTCCAGGGGCTCCTATAATTCACCCCTCCACTTT	CASSQASRGSYNSPLHF
NA	TRBV5-4	NA	TRBJ1-2	TGTGCCAGCAGCTTGAACAACCTCTATGGCTACACCTTC	CASSLNNLYGYTF
NA	TRBV7-2	NA	TRBJ2-6	TGTGCCAGCAGCAAAAGAGGCACCTCTGGGGCCAACGTCCTGACTTTC	CASSKRGTSGANVLTF
NA	TRBV6-1	NA	TRBJ2-5	TGTGCCAGCAGTGAATTTGGGACATACTTTCAAGAGACCCAGTACTTC	CASSEFGTYFQETQYF
NA	TRBV10-1	NA	TRBJ2-2	TGCGCCAGCAGTGAGTCACCTACCCTCGGGGAGCTGTTTTTT	CASSESPTLGELFF
NA	TRBV11-2	NA	TRBJ1-5	TGTGCCAGCAGCTTAGGTGGGCTTAGCAATCAGCCCCAGCATTTT	CASSLGGLSNQPQHF
NA	TRBV19	NA	TRBJ1-6	TGTGCCAGTAGTATAGCTCTCCGGGGGAGGCCCCTCCACTTT	CASSIALRGRPLHF
NA	TRBV9	once	TRBJ2-3	TGTGCCAGCAGCCCATCACCAACTAGCACAGATACGCAGTATTTT	CASSPSPTSTDTQYF
TRBD2	TRBV5-1	few	TRBJ2-5	TGCGCCAGCAGCACGGGACTAGTTCATCTCCAAGAGACCCAGTACTTC	CASSTGLVHLQETQYF
NA	TRBV7-3	NA	TRBJ2-3	TGTGCCAGCAGTCGGGACAACACAGATACGCAGTATTTT	CASSRDNTDTQYF
NA	TRBV3-1/TRBV3-2	NA	TRBJ1-2	TGTGCCAGCAGCCAAACGTCAGCGAGAGGCTACACCTTC	CASSQTSARGYTF
NA	TRBV4-2	NA	TRBJ1-1	TGTGCCAGCAGCCAAGCGGGGGGCCACACTGAAGCTTTCTTT	CASSQAGGHTEAFF
TRBD1	TRBV5-6	NA	TRBJ1-2	TGTGCCAGCAGCTTTGGGGACAGGGGCTATGGCTACACCTTC	CASSFGDRGYGYTF
TRBD2	TRBV4-2	NA	TRBJ2-7	TGTGCCAGCAGCCAAGAGGGGGGGGGTGTCTACGAGCAGTACTTC	CASSQEGGGVYEQYF
NA	TRBV30	NA	TRBJ1-1	TGTGCCTGGAGTGGCTCAGGTAATACTGAAGCTTTCTTT	CAWSGSGNTEAFF
TRBD1	TRBV19	few	TRBJ2-2	TGTGCCAGTAGGGAAGCCAGGGGGCGGATCAACACCGGGGAGCTGTTTTTT	CASREARGRINTGELFF
TRBD2	TRBV2	NA	TRBJ2-3	TGTGCCAGCAGTGGGACTAGCGGGGGCCCTAGCACAGATACGCAGTATTTT	CASSGTSGGPSTDTQYF
NA	TRBV9	NA	TRBJ1-2	TGTGCCAGCAGCGTAGAAGACAGCCTGTCTAACTATGGCTACACCTTC	CASSVEDSLSNYGYTF
NA	TRBV5-1	NA	TRBJ1-2	TGCGCCAGCAGCTTTGGGGCAGGGGACTACACCTTC	CASSFGAGDYTF
NA	TRBV7-2	NA	TRBJ2-5	TGTGCCAGCAGCTTACTAGCAGAGACCCAGTACTTC	CASSLLAETQYF
NA	TRBV30	NA	TRBJ2-5	TGTGCCTGGAGTGTTCGAACTACACAAGAGACCCAGTACTTC	CAWSVRTTQETQYF
TRBD2	TRBV7-9	once	TRBJ2-2	TGTGCCAGCAGCTTAAAGACTAGCATGGCCGGGGAGCTGTTTTTT	CASSLKTSMAGELFF
TRBD2	TRBV5-1	NA	TRBJ2-1	TGCGCCAGCAGTGCACTAGCGGACAGCTCCTACAATGAGCAGTTCTTC	CASSALADSSYNEQFF
TRBD1	TRBV19	NA	TRBJ1-2	TGTGCCAGTAGTATAGGGGGGACAGGGAATAACTATGGCTACACCTTC	CASSIGGTGNNYGYTF
TRBD1	TRBV28	few	TRBJ2-6	TGTGCCAGCCACAAGACAGGGGTCCCCTCTGGGGCCAACGTCCTGACTTTC	CASHKTGVPSGANVLTF
TRBD2	TRBV19	NA	TRBJ2-2	TGTGCCAGTAGCCACAATCAGCGGGGGGGCCACACCGGGGAGCTGTTTTTT	CASSHNQRGGHTGELFF
TRBD1	TRBV19	NA	TRBJ2-2	TGTGCCAGTAGTCTCTTACAGGGGGGCACCGGGGAGCTGTTTTTT	CASSLLQGGTGELFF
NA	TRBV11-2	NA	TRBJ1-2	TGTGCCAGCAGCTTAGGTATAGAAACTAACTATGGCTACACCTTC	CASSLGIETNYGYTF
NA	TRBV6-1	NA	TRBJ1-5	TGTGCCAGCAGTGATACTCATAGCAATCAGCCCCAGCATTTT	CASSDTHSNQPQHF
NA	TRBV3-1/TRBV3-2	NA	TRBJ1-1	TGTGCCAGCAGCCAAGATTGGAGACTCAGAGAAGCTTTCTTT	CASSQDWRLREAFF
NA	TRBV10-3	NA	TRBJ1-6	TGTGCCATCAGTGAGTCGGGCGTGGGGCAACTTTTCTTT	CAISESGVGQLFF
TRBD1	TRBV9	many	TRBJ2-5	TGTGCCAGCAGCGTAGGACAGGGGACTCAAGAGACCCAGTACTTC	CASSVGQGTQETQYF
NA	TRBV2	NA	TRBJ2-7	TGTGCCAGCAGTGAGGGGCAGACCGGCTCCTACGAGCAGTACTTC	CASSEGQTGSYEQYF
NA	TRBV18	NA	TRBJ2-5	TGTGCCAGCTCACGAACGGGGGAGACCCAGTACTTC	CASSRTGETQYF
NA	TRBV7-8	NA	TRBJ2-7	TGTGCCAGCAGCTTAGAAAGAAAGAGCGAGCAGTACTTC	CASSLERKSEQYF
TRBD1	TRBV28	NA	TRBJ1-5	TGTGCCAGCAGTTCAGGGGGCTATAGCAATCAGCCCCAGCATTTT	CASSSGGYSNQPQHF
TRBD1	TRBV5-4	NA	TRBJ2-5	TGTGCCAGCTCGGTCCGCACAGGGGGCAGAGAGACCCAGTACTTC	CASSVRTGGRETQYF